This TCR beta chain was profiled in a study of blood T cell repertoires in COVID-19. The data were produced by immunoSEQ multiplex PCR, yet TCRdb's version contains in-frame clones alone and is incomplete. Of under 200,000 clones listed, roughly 85% were seen once; the top ten hold about 2%. The V end was cut by 0 bases, the J end by 2 bases, with 10 bases between. The CDR3 is 15 amino acids. CDR1 is ENHRY, CDR2 SYGVKD, per germline. The sequencing input was peripheral blood. The clonotype comes from a woman older than 75 with acute or convalescent COVID-19. The J gene is TRBJ1-1, the V gene TRBV10-3; no definite D call. The CDR3 DNA is TGTGCCATCAGTGAGTCGGTCACACTAAACACTGAAGCTTTCTTT. This translates into CAISESVTLNTEAFF.